This is a list of T cell receptor beta chains from one sample in a study of chemoradiotherapy in HPV16-positive cancers. The data were produced by immunoSEQ multiplex PCR, yet TCRdb's version contains in-frame clones alone and is incomplete. The sample lists roughly 12,000 clones; around nine tenths were seen once. Sequencing was performed on blood, taken from a patient who underwent chemoradiotherapy. Source of these receptors: a human donor with HPV-associated anogenital cancer. Both conserved end residues are part of each CDR3. The D gene is left open where the match is weak. Expanded clones are given a class, and other clones once, few, many or no size at all.

J: TRBJ1-5
V: TRBV19
D: NA
length: 15
size: NA
DNA: TGTGCCAGTAGTATGGGGGGCGCGAGCAATCAGCCCCAGCATTTT
CDR3: CASSMGGASNQPQHF

J: TRBJ1-6
V: TRBV30
D: NA
length: 14
size: NA
DNA: TGTGCCTTCGACGCCAGCTCCTATAATTCACCCCTCCACTTT
CDR3: CAFDASSYNSPLHF

J: TRBJ2-1
V: TRBV21-1
D: NA
length: 13
size: NA
DNA: TGTGCCAGGCGGGGGGCCCCCCACAATGAGCAGTTCTTC
CDR3: CARRGAPHNEQFF

J: TRBJ2-6
V: TRBV7-9
D: TRBD1
length: 19
size: NA
DNA: TGTGCCAGCAGCTTTACACCGGGACAGGGGGCGCAAGGGGCCAACGTCCTGACTTTC
CDR3: CASSFTPGQGAQGANVLTF

J: TRBJ2-2
V: TRBV11-3
D: TRBD2
length: 16
size: NA
DNA: TGTGCCAGCAGCTTATATAGCGGGGACCCCACCGGGGAGCTGTTTTTT
CDR3: CASSLYSGDPTGELFF

J: TRBJ1-3
V: TRBV5-1
D: TRBD1
length: 16
size: NA
DNA: TGCGCCAGCAGCCCGGGACAGTCCCTCTCTGGAAACACCATATATTTT
CDR3: CASSPGQSLSGNTIYF

J: TRBJ2-3
V: TRBV28
D: TRBD2
length: 14
size: NA
DNA: TGTGCCAGCAATAGAAGCGGGGGGACAGATACGCAGTATTTT
CDR3: CASNRSGGTDTQYF

J: TRBJ1-6
V: TRBV5-5
D: TRBD1
length: 15
size: once
DNA: TGTGCCAGCAGCAACAGGGGAGTGAGGAATTCACCCCTCCACTTT
CDR3: CASSNRGVRNSPLHF

J: TRBJ2-1
V: TRBV27
D: TRBD1
length: 15
size: NA
DNA: TGTGCCACCCTTGGGGGGACAGGGGGCTTCAATGAGCAGTTCTTC
CDR3: CATLGGTGGFNEQFF

J: TRBJ2-4
V: TRBV19
D: TRBD2
length: 20
size: NA
DNA: TGTGCCAGTAGTGCGGATGGGGTTAGCGGGGGGGTGTCGTCCAAAAACATTCAGTACTTC
CDR3: CASSADGVSGGVSSKNIQYF

J: TRBJ2-3
V: TRBV2
D: NA
length: 15
size: NA
DNA: TGTGCCAGCAGTGAAGGGTCACTAGTCGAGGATACGCAGTATTTT
CDR3: CASSEGSLVEDTQYF

J: TRBJ2-3
V: TRBV7-2
D: NA
length: 16
size: NA
DNA: TGTGCCAGCAGCTTAGTAACCGGACTTCGCACAGATACGCAGTATTTT
CDR3: CASSLVTGLRTDTQYF

J: TRBJ2-5
V: TRBV7-2
D: TRBD2
length: 18
size: NA
DNA: TGTGCCAGCAGCTCGCGAGGGACTAGCGGGGCCTTAGGAGAGACCCAGTACTTC
CDR3: CASSSRGTSGALGETQYF

J: TRBJ2-2
V: TRBV7-9
D: TRBD2
length: 15
size: NA
DNA: TGTGCCAGCAGCCGAGGGACTAGCCGCGGCGGGGAGCTGTTTTTT
CDR3: CASSRGTSRGGELFF

J: TRBJ2-2
V: TRBV25-1
D: NA
length: 16
size: once
DNA: TGTGCCAGCAGTGAAGGAGGCGGACAGTCCACCGGGGAGCTGTTTTTT
CDR3: CASSEGGGQSTGELFF

J: TRBJ2-4
V: TRBV19
D: NA
length: 15
size: NA
DNA: TGTGCCAGTAGCGGGGCCACGAAACCCTTTAACATTCAGTACTTC
CDR3: CASSGATKPFNIQYF

J: TRBJ1-1
V: TRBV2
D: NA
length: 11
size: NA
DNA: TGTGCCAGCAGGGGGAACACTGAAGCTTTCTTT
CDR3: CASRGNTEAFF

J: TRBJ2-3
V: TRBV10-3
D: NA
length: 11
size: NA
DNA: TGTGCCATCAGTGAGTCCTATTCGCAGTATTTT
CDR3: CAISESYSQYF

J: TRBJ2-5
V: TRBV5-1
D: TRBD2
length: 15
size: NA
DNA: TGCGCCAGCACCCCGGCTAGCGGGGGATCAGAGACCCAGTACTTC
CDR3: CASTPASGGSETQYF

J: TRBJ2-3
V: TRBV11-2
D: TRBD1
length: 16
size: NA
DNA: TGTGCCAGCAGCTTAGGGGAGAACAGGGGAACAGATACGCAGTATTTT
CDR3: CASSLGENRGTDTQYF

J: TRBJ2-5
V: TRBV2
D: NA
length: 13
size: NA
DNA: TGTGCCAGCAGTGAATTAGAGGGGGAGACCCAGTACTTC
CDR3: CASSELEGETQYF

J: TRBJ2-2
V: TRBV11-2
D: NA
length: 13
size: NA
DNA: TGTGCCAGCAGCTTAGGGGGGACCGGGGAGCTGTTTTTT
CDR3: CASSLGGTGELFF

J: TRBJ1-6
V: TRBV11-2
D: NA
length: 15
size: NA
DNA: TGTGCCAGCAGCTTAGTAAACAGGGAGGGTTCACCCCTCCACTTT
CDR3: CASSLVNREGSPLHF

J: TRBJ2-5
V: TRBV10-2
D: TRBD2
length: 15
size: NA
DNA: TGCGCCAGCAGTGAGGGACTAGCGGGGTTAGAGACCCAGTACTTC
CDR3: CASSEGLAGLETQYF

J: TRBJ1-2
V: TRBV5-4
D: NA
length: 13
size: NA
DNA: TGTGCCAGCAGCTCCTCAGGGGCCTATGGCTACACCTTC
CDR3: CASSSSGAYGYTF

J: TRBJ2-5
V: TRBV19
D: NA
length: 16
size: NA
DNA: TGTGCCAGTACCCCTCAGATGACAGGAGCCCAAGAGACCCAGTACTTC
CDR3: CASTPQMTGAQETQYF

J: TRBJ2-1
V: TRBV6-1
D: TRBD2
length: 15
size: NA
DNA: TGTGCCAGCAGTGACGGGACTAGTGTCTACAATGAGCAGTTCTTC
CDR3: CASSDGTSVYNEQFF

J: TRBJ2-1
V: TRBV10-3
D: NA
length: 14
size: NA
DNA: TGTGCCATCAGTGATAGGGACAACAACAATGAACAGTTCTTC
CDR3: CAISDRDNNNEQFF

J: TRBJ1-1
V: TRBV28
D: TRBD1
length: 15
size: NA
DNA: TGTGCCAGCAGTTTTCCGACAGGGGTGGCCACTGAAGCTTTCTTT
CDR3: CASSFPTGVATEAFF

J: TRBJ1-6
V: TRBV28
D: NA
length: 17
size: NA
DNA: TGTGCCAGCAGTTTACCCCCTGACTTATTCGTTTGGTCACCCCTCCACTTT
CDR3: CASSLPPDLFVWSPLHF

J: TRBJ2-1
V: TRBV19
D: TRBD2
length: 18
size: few
DNA: TGTGCCAGTAGTCCAAGAGGGACTAGCGGGGGCCGCTACAATGAGCAGTTCTTC
CDR3: CASSPRGTSGGRYNEQFF

J: TRBJ1-6
V: TRBV5-1
D: NA
length: 15
size: once
DNA: TGCGCCAGCAGATTAGAGAGCTCCTATAATTCACCCCTCCACTTT
CDR3: CASRLESSYNSPLHF

J: TRBJ2-3
V: TRBV28
D: NA
length: 15
size: NA
DNA: TGTGCCAGCAGTCCGCCGGGACTCAACACAGATACGCAGTATTTT
CDR3: CASSPPGLNTDTQYF

J: TRBJ1-2
V: TRBV5-4
D: NA
length: 14
size: NA
DNA: TGTGCCAGCAGCTTGGTTGGGGTTGGCTATGGCTACACCTTC
CDR3: CASSLVGVGYGYTF

J: TRBJ1-1
V: TRBV19
D: NA
length: 18
size: few
DNA: TGTGCCAGTAACCCACCAGGACTGACGGTGGGGAAGAACACTGAAGCTTTCTTT
CDR3: CASNPPGLTVGKNTEAFF

J: TRBJ1-3
V: TRBV5-8
D: NA
length: 15
size: NA
DNA: TGTGCCAGCAGCTTGGACAGAAGCTCTGGAAACACCATATATTTT
CDR3: CASSLDRSSGNTIYF

J: TRBJ2-1
V: TRBV6-4
D: NA
length: 16
size: NA
DNA: TGTGCCAGCAGCGTGGAGGGGGCGAGCTCCTACAATGAGCAGTTCTTC
CDR3: CASSVEGASSYNEQFF

J: TRBJ2-4
V: TRBV7-9
D: TRBD2
length: 18
size: NA
DNA: TGTGCCAGCAGCTTCCTCTCCGGGCGGGGGGGCGGCCCAAACATTCAGTACTTC
CDR3: CASSFLSGRGGGPNIQYF

J: TRBJ1-6
V: TRBV2
D: NA
length: 15
size: NA
DNA: TGTGCCAGCAGTGAAGCGGGTAGGGTTGGCTCACCCCTCCACTTT
CDR3: CASSEAGRVGSPLHF

J: TRBJ1-5
V: TRBV7-8
D: NA
length: 16
size: NA
DNA: TGTGCCAGCAGCCGACACGAAGGGGCAGGCAATCAGCCCCAGCATTTT
CDR3: CASSRHEGAGNQPQHF

J: TRBJ1-1
V: TRBV6-5
D: TRBD1
length: 14
size: few
DNA: TGTGCCAGCAGGGACAGGGTCTCGAGCACTGAAGCTTTCTTT
CDR3: CASRDRVSSTEAFF

J: TRBJ2-3
V: TRBV5-1
D: TRBD2
length: 15
size: NA
DNA: TGCGCCAGCAGCCAAAGGACTAGCCCAACAGATACGCAGTATTTT
CDR3: CASSQRTSPTDTQYF

J: TRBJ1-2
V: TRBV20-1
D: NA
length: 11
size: NA
DNA: TGCAGTGCTAGAGTTGCCACAACCTACACCTTC
CDR3: CSARVATTYTF

J: TRBJ2-3
V: TRBV7-9
D: NA
length: 16
size: NA
DNA: TGTGCCAGCAGCTTGGCCCGGACGGGTTACACAGATACGCAGTATTTT
CDR3: CASSLARTGYTDTQYF

J: TRBJ1-5
V: TRBV6-1
D: NA
length: 14
size: NA
DNA: TGTGCCAGCAGGACGGACGGCCTCAATCAGCCCCAGCATTTT
CDR3: CASRTDGLNQPQHF

J: TRBJ1-2
V: TRBV19
D: NA
length: 17
size: NA
DNA: TGTGCCAGTAGTCTCGCAGGGACGATAACAGCTAACTATGGCTACACCTTC
CDR3: CASSLAGTITANYGYTF

J: TRBJ1-5
V: TRBV5-6
D: TRBD1
length: 15
size: once
DNA: TGTGCCAGCAGCTTTCTAGGGGGCCCCAATCAGCCCCAGCATTTT
CDR3: CASSFLGGPNQPQHF

J: TRBJ1-6
V: TRBV18
D: NA
length: 14
size: NA
DNA: TGTGCCAGCTCACCGACAGAAACGCATTCACCCCTCCACTTT
CDR3: CASSPTETHSPLHF

J: TRBJ2-2
V: TRBV9
D: NA
length: 14
size: NA
DNA: TGTGCCAGCAGCGTAGCTCAAGGATCCGGGGAGCTGTTTTTT
CDR3: CASSVAQGSGELFF

J: TRBJ1-1
V: TRBV6-1
D: NA
length: 13
size: NA
DNA: TGTGCCAGCAGTGGGAAAGTTGACACTGAAGCTTTCTTT
CDR3: CASSGKVDTEAFF

J: TRBJ2-3
V: TRBV7-8
D: TRBD2
length: 17
size: NA
DNA: TGTGCCAGCAGCTTACGGCCACTAGCGGGGGGAACAGATACGCAGTATTTT
CDR3: CASSLRPLAGGTDTQYF

J: TRBJ2-7
V: TRBV7-9
D: NA
length: 14
size: once
DNA: TGTGCCAGCAGCCCGAGGTCCAGATTCTACGAGCAGTACTTC
CDR3: CASSPRSRFYEQYF

J: TRBJ1-2
V: TRBV9
D: NA
length: 15
size: NA
DNA: TGTGCCAGCAGCCCCAGCCCTACAGGGAACTATGGCTACACCTTC
CDR3: CASSPSPTGNYGYTF

J: TRBJ1-3
V: TRBV19
D: TRBD1
length: 16
size: NA
DNA: TGTGCCAGTAGTACTCTGGACAGGGACTCTGGAAACACCATATATTTT
CDR3: CASSTLDRDSGNTIYF

J: TRBJ2-1
V: TRBV10-1
D: TRBD1
length: 16
size: NA
DNA: TGCGCCAGCAGCGAGGGACAGGGGGTAGGGTACAATGAGCAGTTCTTC
CDR3: CASSEGQGVGYNEQFF

J: TRBJ1-5
V: TRBV19
D: TRBD1
length: 15
size: NA
DNA: TGTGCCAGTAGTTCCGACAGGGGGGTTTTGAAGCCCCAGCATTTT
CDR3: CASSSDRGVLKPQHF

J: TRBJ2-1
V: TRBV5-1
D: TRBD2
length: 16
size: NA
DNA: TGCGCCAGCAGCTCGACTAGCGGGGCTTCCTACAATGAGCAGTTCTTC
CDR3: CASSSTSGASYNEQFF